The 5 T cell receptor beta chains below were found in one sample sequenced in a study of OX40 agonist ivuxolimab in advanced cancers. The data were produced by immunoSEQ multiplex PCR, yet TCRdb's version contains in-frame clones alone and is incomplete. Found here are approximately 67,000 clones, around four fifths of them singletons; the top ten hold approximately 2.5%. Source: CD4+ or CD8+ T cells sorted from blood, taken in a trial of the OX40 agonist ivuxolimab. The receptors were gathered from an adult with an advanced solid tumor such as melanoma, head and neck, liver or kidney cancer.

This CDR3 reads CAISESGQGATDTQYF. In DNA form, the CDR3 reads TGTGCCATCAGTGAGTCGGGACAGGGGGCAACAGATACGCAGTATTTT. The genes are TRBV10-3 and TRBJ2-3; 12 bases match TRBD1. Germline-derived CDR1 and CDR2 are ENHRY and SYGVKD. The junction had 1 base not matched to a gene; V was cut back by 0 bases and J by 3 bases. The CDR3 covers 16 residues.

This chain uses TRBV6-5 with TRBJ1-2, with D maybe TRBD1 (5 bases). This CDR3 has 14 amino acids. Trimming pared 7 bases from V and 4 bases from J, leaving 16 bases between. Germline lookup yields CDR1 MNHEY and CDR2 SVGAGI. The CDR3 DNA follows: TGTGCCAGCACCGACGGTGGGGGGTTCTATGGCTACACCTTC. Its protein is CASTDGGGFYGYTF.

The V gene is TRBV5-1, the J gene TRBJ1-4, with 11 bases fitting TRBD1. There are 17 residues in the CDR3. The germline CDR1 and CDR2 sequences are SGHRS and YFSETQ. Germline trimming cut 4 bases from V and 3 bases from J; bases unmatched to any gene: 8. CDR3 sequence reads: CASSNPGQGEANEKLFF. The CDR3 nucleotides are TGCGCCAGCAGCAATCCGGGACAGGGGGAGGCTAATGAAAAACTGTTTTTT.

Only a few counts were recorded for this clone. V gene TRBV6-5 combines with J gene TRBJ1-1, with D unresolved. Trimming removed 8 bases at V and 5 bases at J, with 9 bases between. This CDR3 is built from 11 residues. The germline gives CDR1 MNHEY, CDR2 SVGAGI. The CDR3 bases are TGTGCCAGCGCGAGGGAGACTGAAGCTTTCTTT. This codes for CASARETEAFF.

The genes are TRBV5-1 and TRBJ1-3; D gene ambiguous. Deletions cut 4 bases from V and 2 bases from J, with 16 bases between. Germline V gene lookup returns CDR1 SGHRS and CDR2 YFSETQ. CDR3 size: 16 residues. The CDR3 sequence: CASSPQEGGTGNTIYF. The DNA for the CDR3 is TGCGCCAGCAGCCCCCAGGAGGGAGGAACTGGAAACACCATATATTTT. The full variable domain, its missing parts supplied by reference TRBV5-1 and TRBJ1-3, is KAGVTQTPRYLIKTRGQQVTLSCSPISGHRSVSWYQQTPGQGLQFLFEYFSETQRNKGNFPGRFSGRQFSNSRSEMNVSTLELGDSALYLCASSPQEGGTGNTIYFGEGSWLTVV.